This TCR beta chain was documented in a study of blood T cell repertoires in COVID-19. Profiling relied on immunoSEQ multiplex PCR, and the TCRdb table lists in-frame clones only, not all of them. There are 150,000 to 200,000 clones in the sample; roughly 88% occur only once, and roughly 9% lies in the top ten. Clinical history as reported by participants underpinned cohort assignment. Donors in Cohort 3 counted as recovered after two negative PCRs, clearance, or symptom resolution. This CDR3 contains 14 residues. V was clipped by 3 bases and J by 10 bases, with 13 bases between them. The germline CDR1 and CDR2 sequences are MDHEN and SYDVKM.

This clonotype originated in a woman younger than 35 who had recovered from COVID-19. Sample: PBMCs or T cells enriched from blood (not recorded which). The chain is built from TRBV28 and TRBJ1-6; D remains unclear. CDR3 nucleotides: TGTGCCAGCAGTTTCGAGGGTGGCGGGTCACCCCTCCACTTT. As protein: CASSFEGGGSPLHF.